The 20 T cell receptor beta chains listed next were all sequenced from one sample in a study of metastatic and nonmetastatic thyroid tumors. TCRdb re-analyzed the PCR reads using MiXCR. The table shows about 2,500 clones, with under 30% occurring only once. No patient had received any treatment before thyroid surgery. The sequenced sample was adjacent normal tissue. Receptors originate from a male donor with papillary thyroid cancer or a benign thyroid nodule (not recorded which). Some clones in this sample may be carry-over from other donors' samples.

Sample share makes this clone large. This sequence joins TRBV7-9 and TRBJ1-1, with D maybe TRBD1 (5 bases). Per germline, CDR1 SEHNR and CDR2 FQNEAQ (reference sequence). The CDR3 runs to 13 residues. Trimming took 5 bases from V and 7 from J, leaving 14 bases between them. The CDR3 DNA sequence: TGTGCCAGCAGCCCAGGGTCGAGCGGTGAAGCTTTCTTT. Its translation: CASSPGSSGEAFF. The full variable domain, completed using reference TRBV7-9 and TRBJ1-1, is DTGVSQNPRHKITKRGQNVTFRCDPISEHNRLYWYRQTLGQGPEFLTYFQNEAQLEKSRLLSDRFSAERPKGSFSTLEIQRTEQGDSAMYLCASSPGSSGEAFFGQGTRLTVV.

V and J are TRBV20-1 and TRBJ2-7; D is uncertain. Germline V gene data show CDR1 as DFQATT and CDR2 as SNEGSKA (reference sequence). The CDR3 is made up of 13 amino acids. V lost 1 base to trimming and J lost 1 base, with 8 bases between them. Written as DNA, the CDR3 is TGCAGTGCTAGAGGTGGGCTTTCCTACGAGCAGTACTTC. Protein sequence: CSARGGLSYEQYF.

This clone has more than one count but fewer than ten. The chain is built from TRBV10-2 and TRBJ2-2; TRBD2 is a possible D gene (6 bases). Trimming left V 2 bases short and J 3 bases short, with 10 bases between. The CDR3 is made up of 15 amino acids. CDR1 and CDR2 from the germline V gene are WSHSY and SAAADI. CDR3 in amino acids: CASSEGAGYTGELFF. Written as DNA, the CDR3 is TGCGCCAGCAGTGAGGGGGCGGGGTACACCGGGGAGCTGTTTTTT.

This sequence joins TRBV7-9 and TRBJ1-6; D not certain. The CDR3 sequence is 14 residues long. V was clipped by 1 base and J by 7 bases, with 8 bases between them. Germline V gene sequence: CDR1 SEHNR, CDR2 FQNEAQ (reference sequence). For the CDR3, the DNA is TGTGCCAGCAGCTTAGATGTGGGGAATTCACCCCTCCACTTT. Translating gives CASSLDVGNSPLHF. The variable domain in full, completed from reference TRBV7-9 and TRBJ1-6, reads DTGVSQNPRHKITKRGQNVTFRCDPISEHNRLYWYRQTLGQGPEFLTYFQNEAQLEKSRLLSDRFSAERPKGSFSTLEIQRTEQGDSAMYLCASSLDVGNSPLHFGNGTRLTVT.

This clone ranks as medium-sized. The genes are TRBV11-3 and TRBJ2-3; either TRBD1 or TRBD2 may supply D (5 bases each). The germline gives CDR1 SGHNT, CDR2 YENEEA. The CDR3 consists of 14 residues. V lost 3 bases, J lost 3 bases, and 10 bases lay in between. This CDR3 reads CASSFIGATDTQYF. The CDR3, as DNA: TGTGCCAGCAGCTTTATCGGGGCAACAGATACGCAGTATTTT.

This chain uses TRBV2 with TRBJ1-1; 7 positions agree with TRBD1. The germline CDR1 and CDR2 sequences are SNHLY and FYNNEI. This CDR3 is 15 amino acids long. The trim removed 5 bases at V and 0 bases at J, leaving 6 bases unmatched. CDR3 residues: CASSKEGAMNTEAFF. The CDR3 region has the DNA TGTGCCAGCAGTAAGGAGGGGGCCATGAACACTGAAGCTTTCTTT.

The rearrangement uses TRBV6-1 and TRBJ2-7; perhaps TRBD1 as D (5 bases). CDR1 and CDR2 (germline): MNHNS, SASEGT. The CDR3 loop spans 15 amino acids. Trimming pared 0 bases from V and 6 bases from J, leaving 15 bases between. The CDR3 protein is CASSEAWAGSTEQYF. The CDR3 region has the DNA TGTGCCAGCAGTGAAGCTTGGGCAGGGTCGACCGAGCAGTACTTC.

This clone occurred a few times. The V call is TRBV28, the J call TRBJ1-2; 9 bases fit TRBD1. The CDR3 totals 18 residues. The junction had 19 bases not matched to a gene; V was cut back by 7 bases and J by 4 bases. Germline-derived CDR1 and CDR2 are MDHEN and SYDVKM. Here the CDR3 DNA reads TGTGCCAGCATCGAAGCCGGGACAGGGCGAGGACTTGTCTATGGCTACACCTTC. Its translation: CASIEAGTGRGLVYGYTF.

The chain links TRBV7-9 to TRBJ1-5, with 7 bases that match TRBD1. Germline V CDR1 and CDR2: SEHNR, FQNEAQ (reference sequence). This CDR3 is built from 14 residues. V dropped 4 bases and J dropped 3; count of bases not matched to a gene: 3. In DNA, the CDR3 is TGTGCCAGCAGCTCCGACAGGGTCAATCAGCCCCAGCATTTT. Its protein is CASSSDRVNQPQHF.

The rearrangement links TRBV2 to TRBJ2-7, with D tentatively TRBD1 (7 bases). Trimming pared 6 bases from V and 1 base from J, leaving 10 bases between. Germline V gene lookup returns CDR1 SNHLY and CDR2 FYNNEI. The CDR3 covers 13 residues. The CDR3 here is CASRAGGSYEQYF. CDR3 in DNA: TGTGCCAGCAGGGCAGGGGGGTCCTACGAGCAGTACTTC.

This clone has more than one count but fewer than ten. The junction departs from the called germline gene at one end, perhaps through a read error. The chain carries TRBV6-2 or TRBV6-3 and TRBJ2-6, with TRBD1 identical over 7 bases. From germline, CDR1 is MNHEY and CDR2 SVGEGT. The CDR3 is made up of 14 amino acids. The CDR3 region is CASGTGAGDNVLNF. Written as DNA, the CDR3 is TGTGCCAGCGGAACAGGGGCAGGGGACAACGTCCTGAATTTC.

The chain joins TRBV28 to TRBJ2-7; 7 bases line up with TRBD1. The CDR3 is made up of 15 amino acids. Germline V gives CDR1 MDHEN, CDR2 SYDVKM. V dropped 4 bases and J dropped 5; count of bases not matched to a gene: 11. Written as DNA, the CDR3 is TGTGCCAGCAGTTCATACAGGGGAAGCATCGACGAGCAGTACTTC. Translated, it gives CASSSYRGSIDEQYF. The full variable domain, in which reference TRBV28 and TRBJ2-7 provide the parts outside the CDR3, is DVKVTQSSRYLVKRTGEKVFLECVQDMDHENMFWYRQDPGLGLRLIYFSYDVKMKEKGDIPEGYSVSREKKERFSLILESASTNQTSMYLCASSSYRGSIDEQYFGPGTRLTVT.

CDR3 sequence reads: CASSEEVTFYSNQPQHF. CDR3 in DNA: TGTGCCAGCAGTGAAGAGGTGACCTTTTATAGCAATCAGCCCCAGCATTTT. V and J are TRBV6-1 and TRBJ1-5; D ambiguous. Germline V gives CDR1 MNHNS, CDR2 SASEGT. V was shortened by 1 base and J by 0 bases, with 13 bases between the two germline ends. This CDR3 comprises 17 residues.

CDR3 nucleotide sequence: TGTGCCAGCAGTGAAGTGCTAGTTGGCTCATACGAGCAGTACGTC. This encodes CASSEVLVGSYEQYV. The chain carries TRBV6-1 and TRBJ2-7; D remains unclear. Germline V CDR1 and CDR2: MNHNS, SASEGT. CDR3 length: 15 amino acids. The V end lost 1 base, the J end lost 4 bases, and 14 bases lay between the germline ends.

In this sample, this clone turned up a few times. V usage is TRBV28 and J usage is TRBJ2-7, with D unresolved. Germline V lookup: CDR1 MDHEN, CDR2 SYDVKM. With 3 bases removed from V and 3 bases from J, the gap between germline ends came to 6 bases. CDR3 length equals 12 residues. CDR3 sequence (DNA): TGTGCCAGCAGTTTTTGGAACTACGAGCAGTACTTC. Encoded protein: CASSFWNYEQYF.

This clone has only a few counts. This chain uses TRBV12-3 or TRBV12-4 with TRBJ1-1; 7 bases line up with TRBD1. V lost 4 bases and J lost 4; bases outside the gene matches: 6. CDR3 length: 14 amino acids. CDR3 nucleotides: TGTGCCAGCAGTTACGGACAGGTGAGCACTGAAGCTTTCTTT. Its protein is CASSYGQVSTEAFF.

By its share, this clone is large. This sequence joins TRBV25-1 and TRBJ2-7; D is possibly TRBD1 (6 bases). V lost 4 bases and J 0 bases, leaving 13 bases between the germline ends. There are 15 residues in the CDR3. Germline V gives CDR1 MGHDK, CDR2 SYGVNS. The CDR3 coding sequence is TGTGCCAGCAGTGCCACAGGGCTAAGCTCCTACGAGCAGTACTTC. Translation gives CASSATGLSSYEQYF.

This clone is medium-sized. The chain is built from TRBV9 and TRBJ1-4; a weak D match, TRBD1 (5 bases). CDR3 length: 14 amino acids. CDR1 is SGDLS, CDR2 YYNGEE, per germline. V was clipped by 0 bases and J by 7 bases, with 10 bases between them. In DNA form, the CDR3 reads TGTGCCAGCAGCGTAGGGTGGGGCGGTGAAAAACTGTTTTTT. Translating gives CASSVGWGGEKLFF.

This clone was counted once. The CDR3: CSARVSERSRFYTF. CDR3 nucleotide sequence: TGCAGTGCTAGAGTTTCAGAGCGATCGCGTTTCTACACCTTC. The chain is built from TRBV20-1 and TRBJ1-2; D gene ambiguous. Trimming left V 1 base short and J 10 bases short, with 19 bases between. The length of the CDR3 is 14 residues. Germline V gene lookup returns CDR1 DFQATT and CDR2 SNEGSKA (reference sequence).

To note about this clone: Without the conserved terminal phenylalanine or tryptophan, this CDR3 likely stems from a read error. This chain joins TRBV11-2 and TRBJ2-1; no clear D. Looked up from germline, CDR1 is SGHAT and CDR2 is FQNNGV. The CDR3 is 14 amino acids. The germline V and J ends were trimmed by 5 bases and 6 bases, with 14 bases remaining between them. CDR3 bases: TGTGCCAGCAGCCCTGACTCTTGCGGCAATGAGCAGTTCCTC. Protein sequence: CASSPDSCGNEQFL.